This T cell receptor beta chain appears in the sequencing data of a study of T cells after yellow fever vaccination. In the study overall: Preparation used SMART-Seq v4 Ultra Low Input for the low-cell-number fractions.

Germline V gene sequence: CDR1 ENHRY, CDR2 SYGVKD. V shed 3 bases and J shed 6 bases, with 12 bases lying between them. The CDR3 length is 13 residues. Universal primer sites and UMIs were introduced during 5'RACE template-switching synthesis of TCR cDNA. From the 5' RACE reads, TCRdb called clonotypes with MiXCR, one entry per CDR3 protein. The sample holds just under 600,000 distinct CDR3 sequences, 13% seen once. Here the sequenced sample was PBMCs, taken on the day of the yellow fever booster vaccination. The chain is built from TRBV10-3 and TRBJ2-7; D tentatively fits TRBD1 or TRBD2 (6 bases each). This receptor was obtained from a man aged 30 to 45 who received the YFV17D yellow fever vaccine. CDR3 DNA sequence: TGTGCCATCAGTGAATACGGGGGCGGCGAGCAGTACTTC. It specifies CAISEYGGGEQYF.